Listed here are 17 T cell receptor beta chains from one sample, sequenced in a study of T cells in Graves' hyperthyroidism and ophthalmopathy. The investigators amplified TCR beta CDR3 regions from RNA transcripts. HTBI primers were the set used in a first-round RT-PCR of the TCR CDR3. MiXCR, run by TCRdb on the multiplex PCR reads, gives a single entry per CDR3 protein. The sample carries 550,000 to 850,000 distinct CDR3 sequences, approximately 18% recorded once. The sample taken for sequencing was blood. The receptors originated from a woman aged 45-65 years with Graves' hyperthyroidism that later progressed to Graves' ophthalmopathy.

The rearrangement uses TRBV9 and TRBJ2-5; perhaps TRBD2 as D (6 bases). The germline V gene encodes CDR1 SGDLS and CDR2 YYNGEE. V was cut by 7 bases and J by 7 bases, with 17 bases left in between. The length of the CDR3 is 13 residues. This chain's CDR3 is CASSQAQEGTQYF. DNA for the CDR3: TGTGCCAGCTCCCAGGCCCAGGAGGGGACCCAGTACTTC.

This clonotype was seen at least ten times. This CDR3 reads CSVDPSGGTGELFF. The CDR3 nucleotides are TGCAGCGTTGATCCTAGCGGGGGGACCGGGGAGCTGTTTTTT. This sequence joins TRBV29-1 and TRBJ2-2, with 11 nucleotides matching TRBD2. The CDR3 sequence is 14 residues long. Germline loops: CDR1 SQVTM, CDR2 ANQGSEA. The V gene end was trimmed by 3 bases and the J gene end by 5 bases; junction bases not matched to a gene: 2.

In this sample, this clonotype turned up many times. The CDR3 nucleotides read TGTGCCAGCAGTCCTCCCCGCAGCGCGAACACCGGGGAGCTGTTTTTT. Protein: CASSPPRSANTGELFF. V gene TRBV28 combines with J gene TRBJ2-2; D unclear. The CDR3 is 16 amino acids. V lost 5 bases and J lost 0, with 13 bases in between. Per germline, CDR1 MDHEN and CDR2 SYDVKM.

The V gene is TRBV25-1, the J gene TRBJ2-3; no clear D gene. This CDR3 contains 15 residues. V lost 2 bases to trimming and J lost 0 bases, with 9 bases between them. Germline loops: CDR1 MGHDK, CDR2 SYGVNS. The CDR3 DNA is TGTGCCAGCAGTGAAGGTCAATTTAGCACAGATACGCAGTATTTT. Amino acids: CASSEGQFSTDTQYF.

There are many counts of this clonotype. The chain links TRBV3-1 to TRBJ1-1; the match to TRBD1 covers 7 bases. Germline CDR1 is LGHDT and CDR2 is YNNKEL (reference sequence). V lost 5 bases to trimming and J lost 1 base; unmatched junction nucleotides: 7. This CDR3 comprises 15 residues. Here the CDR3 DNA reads TGTGCCAGCAGCTACACCGCAGGGGGGAACACTGAAGCTTTCTTT. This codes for CASSYTAGGNTEAFF.

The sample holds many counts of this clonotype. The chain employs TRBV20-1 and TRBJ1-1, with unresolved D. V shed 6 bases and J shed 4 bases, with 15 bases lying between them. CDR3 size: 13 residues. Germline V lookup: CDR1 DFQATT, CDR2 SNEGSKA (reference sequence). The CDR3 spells CSAPSPSGTEAFF. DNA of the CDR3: TGCAGTGCACCTTCCCCAAGCGGCACTGAAGCTTTCTTT.

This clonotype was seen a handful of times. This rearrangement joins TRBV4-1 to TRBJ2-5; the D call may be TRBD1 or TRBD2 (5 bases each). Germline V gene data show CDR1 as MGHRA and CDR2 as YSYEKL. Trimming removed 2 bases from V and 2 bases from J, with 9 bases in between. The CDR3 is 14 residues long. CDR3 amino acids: CASSQPGAQETQYF. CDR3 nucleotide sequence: TGCGCCAGCAGCCAACCCGGGGCGCAAGAGACCCAGTACTTC.

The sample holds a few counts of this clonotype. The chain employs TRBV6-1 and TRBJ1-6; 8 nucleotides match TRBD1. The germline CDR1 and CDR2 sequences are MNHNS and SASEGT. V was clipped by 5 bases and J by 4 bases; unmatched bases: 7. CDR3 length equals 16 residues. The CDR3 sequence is CASSPGQGPYNSPLHF. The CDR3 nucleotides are TGTGCCAGCAGTCCCGGACAGGGTCCATATAATTCACCCCTCCACTTT.

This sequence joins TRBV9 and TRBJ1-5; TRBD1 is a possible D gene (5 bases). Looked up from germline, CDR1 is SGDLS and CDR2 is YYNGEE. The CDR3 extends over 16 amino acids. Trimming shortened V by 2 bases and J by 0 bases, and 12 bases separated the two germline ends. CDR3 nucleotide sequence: TGTGCCAGCAGCGTCAGACAGCCAAATAGCAATCAGCCCCAGCATTTT. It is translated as CASSVRQPNSNQPQHF.

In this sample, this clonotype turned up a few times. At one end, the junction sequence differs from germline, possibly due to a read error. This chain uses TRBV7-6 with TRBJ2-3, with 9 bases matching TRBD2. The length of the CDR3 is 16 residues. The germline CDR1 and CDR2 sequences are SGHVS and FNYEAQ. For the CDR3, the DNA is TGTGCCAGCAGCTCCCCGGGCGGGACTAGCAAAGATACGCAGTATTTT. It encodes CASSSPGGTSKDTQYF.

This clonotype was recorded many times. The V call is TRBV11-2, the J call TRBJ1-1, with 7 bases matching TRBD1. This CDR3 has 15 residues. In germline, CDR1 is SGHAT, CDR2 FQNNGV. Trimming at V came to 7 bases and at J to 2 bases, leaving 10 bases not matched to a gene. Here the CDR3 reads CASNRLTGINTEAFF. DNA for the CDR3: TGTGCCAGCAACCGACTGACAGGGATTAACACTGAAGCTTTCTTT. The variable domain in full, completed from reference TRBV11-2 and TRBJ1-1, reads EAGVAQSPRYKIIEKRQSVAFWCNPISGHATLYWYQQILGQGPKLLIQFQNNGVVDDSQLPKDRFSAERLKGVDSTLKIQPAKLEDSAVYLCASNRLTGINTEAFFGQGTRLTVV.

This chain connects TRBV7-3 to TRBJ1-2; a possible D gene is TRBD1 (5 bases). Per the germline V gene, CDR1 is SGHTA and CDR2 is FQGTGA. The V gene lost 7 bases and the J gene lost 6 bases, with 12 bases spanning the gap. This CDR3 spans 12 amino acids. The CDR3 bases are TGTGCCAGCACAGCGGGGACGGATGGCTACACCTTC. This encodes CASTAGTDGYTF.

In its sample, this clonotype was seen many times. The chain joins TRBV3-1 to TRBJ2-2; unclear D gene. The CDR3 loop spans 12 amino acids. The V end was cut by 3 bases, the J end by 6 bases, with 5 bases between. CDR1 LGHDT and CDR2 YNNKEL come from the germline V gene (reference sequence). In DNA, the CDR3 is TGTGCCAGCAGCCAGCAGTCCGGGGAGCTGTTTTTT. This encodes CASSQQSGELFF.

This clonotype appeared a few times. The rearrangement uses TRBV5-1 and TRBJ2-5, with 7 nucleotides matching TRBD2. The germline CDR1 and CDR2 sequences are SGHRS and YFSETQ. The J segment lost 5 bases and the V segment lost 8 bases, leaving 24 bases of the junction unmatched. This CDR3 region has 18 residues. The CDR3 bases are TGCGCCAGATCGGATGACCGGGACTATCTTCTTGTGGTGGAGACCCAGTACTTC. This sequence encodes CARSDDRDYLLVVETQYF.

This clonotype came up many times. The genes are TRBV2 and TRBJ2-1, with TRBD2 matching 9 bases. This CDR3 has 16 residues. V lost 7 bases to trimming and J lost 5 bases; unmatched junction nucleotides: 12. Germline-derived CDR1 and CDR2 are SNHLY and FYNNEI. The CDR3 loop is CASNSGGPGRHNEQFF. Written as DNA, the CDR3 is TGTGCCAGCAACAGCGGGGGGCCCGGGCGCCACAATGAGCAGTTCTTC.

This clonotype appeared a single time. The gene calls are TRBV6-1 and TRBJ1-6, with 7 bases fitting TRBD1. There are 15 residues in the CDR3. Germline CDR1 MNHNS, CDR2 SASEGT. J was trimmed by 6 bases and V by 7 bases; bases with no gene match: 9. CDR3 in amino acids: CASTRDSQANSPLHF. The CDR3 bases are TGTGCCAGCACCCGGGACAGTCAAGCTAATTCACCCCTCCACTTT.

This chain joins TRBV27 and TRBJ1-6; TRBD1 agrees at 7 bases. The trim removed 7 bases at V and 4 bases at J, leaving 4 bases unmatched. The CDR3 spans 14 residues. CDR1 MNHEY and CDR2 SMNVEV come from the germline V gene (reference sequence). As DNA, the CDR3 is TGTGCCAGCATTTCCAGGGGGTATAATTCACCCCTCCACTTT. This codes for CASISRGYNSPLHF.